This TCR beta chain comes out of a study of yellow fever vaccine responses in identical twins. Findings of the study overall: Reportedly, twins showed a vaccine T cell response that looked partly convergent and partly personalized.

In regard to this clonotype: Its antigen is undetermined.

Each CDR3 protein gets one entry after TCRdb re-called the RT-PCR reads with MiXCR. This table has approximately 310 distinct CDR3 sequences, about two thirds appearing once. The sequence was collected from a female donor who received the yellow fever vaccine. The sequencing here drew on T cells from blood (PBMCs), unsorted or a sorted subset (not recorded which), taken before or after yellow fever vaccination (not recorded which).

The CDR3 DNA reads TGTGCCACCGACGGGACAGGGGGTTCACCCCTCCACTTT. Translated: CATDGTGGSPLHF. The chain combines TRBV15 with TRBJ1-6, with TRBD1 identical over 11 bases. Germline assignment: CDR1 LNHNV and CDR2 YYDKDF (reference sequence). The length of the CDR3 is 13 residues. V lost 8 bases and J lost 9; bases outside the gene matches: 3.